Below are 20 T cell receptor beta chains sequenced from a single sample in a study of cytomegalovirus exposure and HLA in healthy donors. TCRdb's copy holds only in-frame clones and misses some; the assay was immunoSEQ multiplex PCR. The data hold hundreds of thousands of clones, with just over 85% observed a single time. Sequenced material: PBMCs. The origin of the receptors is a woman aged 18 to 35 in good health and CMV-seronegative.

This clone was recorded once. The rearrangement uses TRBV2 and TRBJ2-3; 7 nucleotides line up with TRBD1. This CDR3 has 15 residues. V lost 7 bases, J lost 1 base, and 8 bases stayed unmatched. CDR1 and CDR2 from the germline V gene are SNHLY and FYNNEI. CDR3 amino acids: CASIPGQPRTDTQYF. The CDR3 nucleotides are TGTGCCAGCATCCCGGGACAGCCCCGCACAGATACGCAGTATTTT.

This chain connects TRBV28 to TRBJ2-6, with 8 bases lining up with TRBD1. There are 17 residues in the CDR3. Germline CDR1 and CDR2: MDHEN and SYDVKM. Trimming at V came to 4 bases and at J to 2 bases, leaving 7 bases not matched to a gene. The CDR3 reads CASSSQGALPGANVLTF. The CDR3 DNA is TGTGCCAGCAGTTCCCAGGGGGCGCTCCCTGGGGCCAACGTCCTGACTTTC. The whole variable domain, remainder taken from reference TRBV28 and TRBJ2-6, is DVKVTQSSRYLVKRTGEKVFLECVQDMDHENMFWYRQDPGLGLRLIYFSYDVKMKEKGDIPEGYSVSREKKERFSLILESASTNQTSMYLCASSSQGALPGANVLTFGAGSRLTVL.

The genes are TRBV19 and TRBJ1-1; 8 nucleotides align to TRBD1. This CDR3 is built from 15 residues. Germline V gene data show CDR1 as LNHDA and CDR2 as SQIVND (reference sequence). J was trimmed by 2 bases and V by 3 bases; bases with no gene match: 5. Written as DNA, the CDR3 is TGTGCCAGTAGTATCCAGACAGGGGTTAACACTGAAGCTTTCTTT. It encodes CASSIQTGVNTEAFF.

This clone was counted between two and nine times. The CDR3 here is CASSLSHTGELFF. The CDR3 nucleotides read TGTGCCAGCAGCTTAAGCCACACCGGGGAGCTGTTTTTT. The V call is TRBV11-1, the J call TRBJ2-2; D is undetermined. CDR1 and CDR2 (germline): SGHAT, FQDESV (reference sequence). The CDR3 is made up of 13 amino acids. V shed 2 bases and J shed 3 bases, with 4 bases lying between them.

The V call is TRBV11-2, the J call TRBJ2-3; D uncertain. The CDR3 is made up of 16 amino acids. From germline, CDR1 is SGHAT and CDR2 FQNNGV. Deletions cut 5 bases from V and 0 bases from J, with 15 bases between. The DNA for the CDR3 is TGTGCCAGCAGCCCCCTTGGAGTAACTAGCACAGATACGCAGTATTTT. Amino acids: CASSPLGVTSTDTQYF.

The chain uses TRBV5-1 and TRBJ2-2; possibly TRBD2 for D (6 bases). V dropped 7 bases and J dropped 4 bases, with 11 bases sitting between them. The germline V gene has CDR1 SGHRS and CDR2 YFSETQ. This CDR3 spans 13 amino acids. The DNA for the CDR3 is TGCGCCAGCCGGCTGGGGGGCACCGGGGAGCTGTTTTTT. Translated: CASRLGGTGELFF.

In nucleotides, the CDR3 is TGTGCCAGCAGCCCCGGGACTAGCGGGATAAACGAGCAGTACTTC. It yields the protein CASSPGTSGINEQYF. V gene TRBV13 combines with J gene TRBJ2-7; TRBD2 matches at 13 bases. With 5 bases clipped from V and 5 bases from J, the junction kept 6 bases outside the gene matches. CDR3 length: 15 residues. CDR1 is PRHDT, CDR2 FYEKMQ, per germline (reference sequence).

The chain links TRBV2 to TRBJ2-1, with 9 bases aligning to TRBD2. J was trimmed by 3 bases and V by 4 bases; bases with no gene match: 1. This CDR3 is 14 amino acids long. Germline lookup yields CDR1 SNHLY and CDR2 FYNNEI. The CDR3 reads CASSGLADYNEQFF. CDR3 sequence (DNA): TGTGCCAGCAGTGGACTAGCGGACTACAATGAGCAGTTCTTC.

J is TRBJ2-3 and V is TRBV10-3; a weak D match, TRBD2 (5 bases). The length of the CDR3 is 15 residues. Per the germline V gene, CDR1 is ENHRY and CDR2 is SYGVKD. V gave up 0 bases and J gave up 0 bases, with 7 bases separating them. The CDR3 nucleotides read TGTGCCATCAGTGAGTCTAGCGAAAGCACAGATACGCAGTATTTT. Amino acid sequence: CAISESSESTDTQYF.

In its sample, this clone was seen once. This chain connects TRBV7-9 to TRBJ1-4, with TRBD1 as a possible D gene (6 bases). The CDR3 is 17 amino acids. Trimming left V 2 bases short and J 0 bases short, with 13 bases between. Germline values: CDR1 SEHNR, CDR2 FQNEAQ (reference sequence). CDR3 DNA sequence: TGTGCCAGCAGCTTACCGGACAGCCTTGCAACTAATGAAAAACTGTTTTTT. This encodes CASSLPDSLATNEKLFF.

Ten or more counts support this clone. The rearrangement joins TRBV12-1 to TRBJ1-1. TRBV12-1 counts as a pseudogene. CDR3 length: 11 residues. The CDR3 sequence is CAAGLYTEAFF. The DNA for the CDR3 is TGTGCCGCGGGGCTTTACACTGAAGCTTTCTTT.

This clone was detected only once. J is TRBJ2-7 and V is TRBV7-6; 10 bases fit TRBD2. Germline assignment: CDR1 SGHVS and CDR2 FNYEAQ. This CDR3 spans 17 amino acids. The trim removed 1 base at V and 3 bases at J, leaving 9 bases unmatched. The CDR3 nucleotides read TGTGCCAGCAGCTTAGAGGCTAGCGGGAGTTTAAGCTACGAGCAGTACTTC. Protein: CASSLEASGSLSYEQYF.

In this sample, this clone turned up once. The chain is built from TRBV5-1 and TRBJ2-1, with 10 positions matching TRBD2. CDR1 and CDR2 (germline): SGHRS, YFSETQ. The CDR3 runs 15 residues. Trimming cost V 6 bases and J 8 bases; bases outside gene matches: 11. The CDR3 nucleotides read TGCGCCAGCACCCAAAGCGGGGGGGCCGTTGATGAGCAGTTCTTC. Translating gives CASTQSGGAVDEQFF.

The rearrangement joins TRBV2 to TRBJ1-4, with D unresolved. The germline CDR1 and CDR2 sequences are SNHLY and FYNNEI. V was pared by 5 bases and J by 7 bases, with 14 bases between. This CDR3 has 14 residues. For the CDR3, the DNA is TGTGCCAGCAGTATACCCGAGGAGGGTGAAAAACTGTTTTTT. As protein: CASSIPEEGEKLFF.

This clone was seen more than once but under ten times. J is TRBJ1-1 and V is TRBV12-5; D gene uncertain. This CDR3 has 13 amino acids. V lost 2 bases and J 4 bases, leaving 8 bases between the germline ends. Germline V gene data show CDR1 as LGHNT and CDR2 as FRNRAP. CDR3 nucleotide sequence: TGTGCTAGTGGTTTGTCCGGGGTCACTGAAGCTTTCTTT. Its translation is CASGLSGVTEAFF.

CDR3: CASSSPPTSGANTGELFF. DNA of the CDR3: TGTGCCAGCAGCTCACCGCCTACTAGCGGGGCGAACACCGGGGAGCTGTTTTTT. The gene calls are TRBV2 and TRBJ2-2, with TRBD2 matching over 10 bases. Germline V gene lookup returns CDR1 SNHLY and CDR2 FYNNEI. The CDR3 is made up of 18 amino acids. V shed 6 bases, J shed 0 bases, and the junction held 10 bases outside the gene matches.

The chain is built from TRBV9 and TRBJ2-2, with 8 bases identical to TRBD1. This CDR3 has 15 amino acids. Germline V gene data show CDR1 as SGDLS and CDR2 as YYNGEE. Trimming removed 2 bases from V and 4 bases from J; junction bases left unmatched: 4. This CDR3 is CASSVDTGGTGELFF. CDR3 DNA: TGTGCCAGCAGCGTGGATACAGGGGGCACCGGGGAGCTGTTTTTT.

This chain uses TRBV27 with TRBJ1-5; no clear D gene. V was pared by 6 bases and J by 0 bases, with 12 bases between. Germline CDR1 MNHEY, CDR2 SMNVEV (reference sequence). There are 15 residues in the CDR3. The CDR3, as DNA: TGTGCCAGCAGCTCTGACTCTTATAGCAATCAGCCCCAGCATTTT. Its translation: CASSSDSYSNQPQHF.

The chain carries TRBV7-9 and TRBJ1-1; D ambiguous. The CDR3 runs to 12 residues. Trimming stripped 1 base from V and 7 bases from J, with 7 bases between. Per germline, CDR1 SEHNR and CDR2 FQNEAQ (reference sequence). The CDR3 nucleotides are TGTGCCAGCAGCTTAGTGGCCGATGAAGCTTTCTTT. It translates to CASSLVADEAFF. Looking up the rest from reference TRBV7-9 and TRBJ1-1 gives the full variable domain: DTGVSQNPRHKITKRGQNVTFRCDPISEHNRLYWYRQTLGQGPEFLTYFQNEAQLEKSRLLSDRFSAERPKGSFSTLEIQRTEQGDSAMYLCASSLVADEAFFGQGTRLTVV.

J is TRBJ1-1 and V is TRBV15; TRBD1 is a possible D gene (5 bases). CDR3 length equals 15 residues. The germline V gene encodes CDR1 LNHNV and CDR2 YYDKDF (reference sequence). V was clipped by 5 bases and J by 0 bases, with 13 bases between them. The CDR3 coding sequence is TGTGCCACCAGCGGCCGGACGGGGGTGAACACTGAAGCTTTCTTT. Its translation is CATSGRTGVNTEAFF.